Each of the 32 T cell receptor beta chains below was sequenced from the same sample in a study of shared clonotypes between healthy human individuals. Assay: immunoSEQ multiplex PCR; the TCRdb copy retains only in-frame clones and omits some. The table lists roughly 2.2 million clones, 85% to 95% of them singletons, with about 0.37% in the top ten. Specimen: naive CD4+ T cells from PBMCs. Subset here: CD45RA+ positively selected. These TCRs come from a man younger than 30 in good health. Some clones in this sample may be carry-over from other donors' samples.

The CDR3 here is CASSPSLAAETQYF. In nucleotides, the CDR3 is TGTGCCAGCAGTCCCTCCCTAGCGGCAGAGACCCAGTACTTC. This chain uses TRBV6-5 with TRBJ2-5; 7 nucleotides line up with TRBD2. CDR1 and CDR2 from the germline V gene are MNHEY and SVGAGI. J was trimmed by 4 bases and V by 5 bases; bases with no gene match: 7. The CDR3 runs to 14 residues.

V gene TRBV5-5 combines with J gene TRBJ1-4; D remains unclear. The germline gives CDR1 SGHKS, CDR2 YYEKEE (reference sequence). This CDR3 contains 16 residues. Trimming shortened V by 3 bases and J by 5 bases, and 17 bases separated the two germline ends. CDR3 DNA sequence: TGTGCCAGCAGCTCCCGTCCCATGGGCGGGAATGAAAAACTGTTTTTT. This codes for CASSSRPMGGNEKLFF.

This clone was counted a single time. V and J are TRBV18 and TRBJ2-2; 8 positions match TRBD1. Germline V gene data show CDR1 as KGHSH and CDR2 as LQKENI. The CDR3 is made up of 14 amino acids. Losses at the gene ends were 7 bases for V and 2 bases for J; bases not matched to a gene: 3. The CDR3 bases are TGTGCCAGCTTGGACAGGGCCAACACCGGGGAGCTGTTTTTT. Translation gives CASLDRANTGELFF.

The rearrangement links TRBV7-2 to TRBJ2-1, with 7 bases lining up with TRBD2. The CDR3 loop spans 16 amino acids. Germline V lookup: CDR1 SGHTA, CDR2 FQGNSA. Germline trimming cut 1 base from V and 7 bases from J; bases unmatched to any gene: 10. The CDR3 region has the DNA TGTGCCAGCAGCTTAGATACAGTAGGGAGGGTGAATGAGCAGTTCTTC. Its translation is CASSLDTVGRVNEQFF.

The chain recombines TRBV14 with TRBJ1-1, with TRBD1 as a possible D gene (5 bases). This CDR3 has 15 amino acids. Germline V gene lookup returns CDR1 SGHDN and CDR2 FVKESK. V lost 4 bases and J 0 bases, leaving 12 bases between the germline ends. The chain's CDR3 is CASSRRPGLNTEAFF. For the CDR3, the DNA is TGTGCCAGCAGCCGCAGACCAGGGTTGAACACTGAAGCTTTCTTT.

This clone was seen once. The genes are TRBV5-8 and TRBJ2-7; D gene unclear. Germline loops: CDR1 SGHTS, CDR2 YDEGEE. The CDR3 runs to 16 residues. V was trimmed by 0 bases and J by 3 bases, leaving 16 bases between them. The DNA of the CDR3 is TGTGCCAGCAGCTTGGGTTCAGCCCTCGTAGTCTACGAGCAGTACTTC. Translation: CASSLGSALVVYEQYF.

The rearrangement joins TRBV5-6 to TRBJ2-7; a weak D match, TRBD1 (6 bases). V gave up 4 bases and J gave up 6 bases, with 20 bases separating them. The CDR3 consists of 15 residues. Germline V gene sequence: CDR1 SGHDT, CDR2 YYEEEE. CDR3 loop: CASSGIARGSPEQYF. CDR3 in DNA: TGTGCCAGCAGCGGGATAGCGAGGGGGAGCCCCGAGCAGTACTTC. Looking up the rest from reference TRBV5-6 and TRBJ2-7 gives the full variable domain: DAGVTQSPTHLIKTRGQQVTLRCSPKSGHDTVSWYQQALGQGPQFIFQYYEEEERQRGNFPDRFSGHQFPNYSSELNVNALLLGDSALYLCASSGIARGSPEQYFGPGTRLTVT.

The V and J genes are TRBV5-4 and TRBJ2-1, with 13 positions matching TRBD2. Losses at the gene ends were 4 bases for V and 13 bases for J; bases not matched to a gene: 14. Germline CDR1 and CDR2: SGHNT and YYREEE (reference sequence). The CDR3 extends over 16 amino acids. The DNA for the CDR3 is TGTGCCAGCAGCCCAGCGGGACTAGCGGGAAAGAGCGGACAGTTCTTC. Its protein product is CASSPAGLAGKSGQFF.

The genes are TRBV21-1 and TRBJ1-5. TRBV21-1 is a recognized pseudogene. CDR3 length: 18 residues. The CDR3 here is CASSIGGGDLYSNQPQHF. The CDR3 DNA follows: TGTGCCAGCTCCATAGGAGGGGGGGACCTTTATAGCAATCAGCCCCAGCATTTT.

This chain connects TRBV28 to TRBJ2-1; D is unclear. The CDR3 runs 15 residues. Germline V lookup: CDR1 MDHEN, CDR2 SYDVKM. V lost 7 bases and J lost 1, with 14 bases in between. This CDR3 reads CASTRRQFSYNEQFF. CDR3 coding DNA: TGTGCCAGCACCCGCCGCCAGTTTTCCTACAATGAGCAGTTCTTC.

The chain couples TRBV30 to TRBJ1-4; maybe TRBD1 (5 bases). The CDR3 length is 14 residues. Trimming stripped 3 bases from V and 7 bases from J, with 15 bases between. Germline CDR1 GTSNPN, CDR2 SVGIG (reference sequence). The CDR3 nucleotides are TGTGCCTGGAGCCTAGCCGGGGCTGCTGAAAAACTGTTTTTT. Protein sequence: CAWSLAGAAEKLFF.

The chain is built from TRBV10-3 and TRBJ2-7, with D unclear. CDR1 is ENHRY and CDR2 is SYGVKD in the germline V gene. Trimming took 2 bases from V and 5 from J, leaving 13 bases between them. There are 14 residues in the CDR3. CDR3 bases: TGTGCCATCAGTGAGGTCGCCACGAGGCACGAGCAGTACTTC. It translates to CAISEVATRHEQYF.

The rearrangement uses TRBV5-1 and TRBJ2-2; possibly TRBD2 for D (6 bases). Per the germline V gene, CDR1 is SGHRS and CDR2 is YFSETQ. The V gene lost 6 bases and the J gene lost 3 bases, with 15 bases spanning the gap. The CDR3 has 15 amino acids. The CDR3, as DNA: TGCGCCAGCATCCCGGCCGGGGGATACACCGGGGAGCTGTTTTTT. It translates to CASIPAGGYTGELFF.

This chain joins TRBV19 and TRBJ1-2; possibly TRBD1 for D (6 bases). Looked up from germline, CDR1 is LNHDA and CDR2 is SQIVND (reference sequence). This CDR3 has 14 residues. Trimming pared 8 bases from V and 6 bases from J, leaving 19 bases between. CDR3 nucleotide sequence: TGTGCCAGTCAACAACCGATAGGGGGAAATGGCTACACCTTC. Translated: CASQQPIGGNGYTF.

This chain joins TRBV10-3 and TRBJ2-3; D not certain. V was clipped by 3 bases and J by 1 base, with 11 bases between them. This CDR3 has 15 residues. CDR1 and CDR2 from the germline V gene are ENHRY and SYGVKD. The CDR3 nucleotides are TGTGCCATCAGTGACGGGCTCGAACGCACAGATACGCAGTATTTT. This gives the protein CAISDGLERTDTQYF.

V and J are TRBV7-6 and TRBJ2-3; 9 bases line up with TRBD1. Germline V gene data show CDR1 as SGHVS and CDR2 as FNYEAQ. This CDR3 comprises 19 residues. The junction had 19 bases not matched to a gene; V was cut back by 3 bases and J by 6 bases. The CDR3 nucleotides read TGTGCCAGCAGCTTGAGCCCGGGACAGGGTGGAGTTCGGGCGGATACGCAGTATTTT. It encodes CASSLSPGQGGVRADTQYF.

The DNA of the CDR3 is TGCGCCAGCAGCCCAGTGGGCTTGACAAACGGGGGCACCGGGGAGCTGTTTTTT. It yields the protein CASSPVGLTNGGTGELFF. This chain uses TRBV5-1 with TRBJ2-2; the D gene is possibly TRBD2 (6 bases). V lost 4 bases, J lost 4 bases, and 23 bases lay in between. In germline, CDR1 is SGHRS, CDR2 YFSETQ. There are 18 residues in the CDR3.

V and J are TRBV5-1 and TRBJ2-4; unclear D gene. This CDR3 is 14 amino acids long. With 4 bases removed from V and 1 base from J, the gap between germline ends came to 9 bases. Germline lookup yields CDR1 SGHRS and CDR2 YFSETQ. The CDR3 sequence: CASSTADAKNIQYF. The CDR3 DNA follows: TGCGCCAGCAGCACGGCGGACGCCAAAAACATTCAGTACTTC.

The rearrangement joins TRBV7-3 to TRBJ2-3; 9 nucleotides line up with TRBD2. CDR1 and CDR2 (germline): SGHTA, FQGTGA. After removal of 5 bases from V and 3 bases from J, the junction contained 6 bases not matched to a gene. The CDR3 is 15 residues long. CDR3: CASSTGTSFTDTQYF. The CDR3 DNA reads TGTGCCAGCAGCACCGGGACTAGCTTTACAGATACGCAGTATTTT.

J is TRBJ2-1 and V is TRBV5-1; no reliable D call. V was pared by 4 bases and J by 10 bases, with 9 bases between. Germline V gives CDR1 SGHRS, CDR2 YFSETQ. The length of the CDR3 is 11 residues. The CDR3 nucleotides read TGCGCCAGCAGCCCAAGTCGGGAGCAGTTCTTC. This gives the protein CASSPSREQFF.

J is TRBJ2-6 and V is TRBV9, with 10 bases identical to TRBD1. Per the germline V gene, CDR1 is SGDLS and CDR2 is YYNGEE. The V and J ends lost 3 bases and 3 bases, in that order; junction bases with no gene match: 9. The CDR3 is 18 amino acids. The CDR3 sequence is CASSETGQGFVGANVLTF. DNA for the CDR3: TGTGCCAGCAGCGAGACGGGACAGGGGTTTGTTGGGGCCAACGTCCTGACTTTC.

The V gene is TRBV10-3, the J gene TRBJ2-7, with D perhaps matching TRBD2 (5 bases). The CDR3 is made up of 15 amino acids. The germline V and J ends were trimmed by 0 bases and 2 bases, with 11 bases remaining between them. CDR1 ENHRY and CDR2 SYGVKD come from the germline V gene. CDR3 sequence reads: CAISESPGMTYEQYF. Written as DNA, the CDR3 is TGTGCCATCAGTGAGTCGCCCGGGATGACCTACGAGCAGTACTTC.

With respect to this clone: The same CDR3 arises from other DNA sequences in this sample as well. The chain carries TRBV28 and TRBJ1-5; no clear D. CDR3 length: 11 amino acids. From germline, CDR1 is MDHEN and CDR2 SYDVKM. The V end lost 4 bases, the J end lost 7 bases, and 5 bases lay between the germline ends. This chain's CDR3 is CASSSGQPQHF. As DNA, the CDR3 is TGTGCCAGCAGTTCTGGGCAGCCCCAGCATTTT.

The V and J genes are TRBV12-5 and TRBJ2-3; D unresolved. The CDR3 is 12 amino acids. V dropped 6 bases and J dropped 4 bases, with 8 bases sitting between them. Germline-derived CDR1 and CDR2 are LGHNT and FRNRAP. CDR3 sequence: CASGDRADTQYF. In nucleotides, the CDR3 is TGTGCTAGTGGCGACCGGGCAGATACGCAGTATTTT.

This clone has just one count. This CDR3 reads CASSSMGPPQETQYF. DNA of the CDR3: TGTGCCAGCAGCAGCATGGGACCCCCCCAAGAGACCCAGTACTTC. This sequence joins TRBV7-3 and TRBJ2-5; D is possibly TRBD1 or TRBD2 (5 bases each). The CDR3 sequence is 15 residues long. Between the trimmed V and J ends, which lost 5 bases and 1 base, there was a span of 14 bases. Germline CDR1 SGHTA, CDR2 FQGTGA.

The rearrangement links TRBV11-2 to TRBJ2-3; 9 bases map to TRBD2. Trimming took 3 bases from V and 0 from J; bases not matched to a gene: 4. Germline values: CDR1 SGHAT, CDR2 FQNNGV. The CDR3 is 16 residues long. The CDR3 reads CASSLGLAGSTDTQYF. CDR3 sequence (DNA): TGTGCCAGCAGCTTGGGGCTAGCGGGGAGCACAGATACGCAGTATTTT.

V gene TRBV29-1 combines with J gene TRBJ2-1; D is uncertain. With 5 bases removed from V and 6 bases from J, the gap between germline ends came to 14 bases. The CDR3 totals 13 residues. Germline V gene data show CDR1 as SQVTM and CDR2 as ANQGSEA. Here the CDR3 reads CSVRRFRSNEQFF. The DNA for the CDR3 is TGCAGCGTTCGACGTTTCCGTTCCAATGAGCAGTTCTTC.

This chain uses TRBV6-4 with TRBJ1-2; D unclear. The length of the CDR3 is 12 residues. In germline, CDR1 is MRHNA, CDR2 SNTAGT. Trimming took 0 bases from V and 8 from J, leaving 7 bases between them. The CDR3 DNA follows: TGTGCCAGCAGTGACTCTGGGCTAGGCTACACCTTC. Amino acid sequence: CASSDSGLGYTF.

The chain links TRBV28 to TRBJ2-5; no clear D gene. The V end lost 3 bases, the J end lost 2 bases, and 7 bases lay between the germline ends. This CDR3 is 13 amino acids long. CDR1 MDHEN and CDR2 SYDVKM come from the germline V gene. The CDR3 nucleotides read TGTGCCAGCAGTTTCCGCACACAAGAGACCCAGTACTTC. Its translation: CASSFRTQETQYF. The full variable domain, with the rest looked up from reference TRBV28 and TRBJ2-5, is DVKVTQSSRYLVKRTGEKVFLECVQDMDHENMFWYRQDPGLGLRLIYFSYDVKMKEKGDIPEGYSVSREKKERFSLILESASTNQTSMYLCASSFRTQETQYFGPGTRLLVL.

This clone turned up a few times. The sample holds other DNA sequences that translate to the same CDR3. V gene TRBV30 combines with J gene TRBJ1-5; 10 bases are a match to TRBD1. CDR3 length equals 12 residues. CDR1 is GTSNPN, CDR2 SVGIG, per germline (reference sequence). Trimming removed 5 bases from V and 6 bases from J; junction bases left unmatched: 1. The CDR3 protein is CAWGQGGQPQHF. The CDR3 nucleotides are TGTGCCTGGGGACAGGGGGGTCAGCCCCAGCATTTT.

The chain is built from TRBV7-3 and TRBJ2-1, with a tentative D call TRBD1 (5 bases). V lost 5 bases, J lost 1 base, and 12 bases lay in between. This CDR3 contains 15 residues. CDR1 is SGHTA, CDR2 FQGTGA, per germline. The CDR3 region is CASSPSAGSYNEQFF. The CDR3 DNA is TGTGCCAGCAGCCCATCGGCAGGGTCCTACAATGAGCAGTTCTTC.

J is TRBJ2-7 and V is TRBV7-2; TRBD2 might be the D (6 bases). Germline V lookup: CDR1 SGHTA, CDR2 FQGNSA. Trimming shortened V by 5 bases and J by 5 bases, and 22 bases separated the two germline ends. CDR3 length equals 16 residues. CDR3 region: CASSPIPSGGSHEQYF. CDR3 DNA: TGTGCCAGCAGCCCAATCCCCAGTGGAGGGTCCCACGAGCAGTACTTC.